This T cell receptor beta chain came from a study of cytomegalovirus exposure and HLA in healthy donors. This CDR3 contains 15 residues. Germline-derived CDR1 and CDR2 are SGHNT and YYREEE (reference sequence). V dropped 0 bases and J dropped 7; count of bases not matched to a gene: 4. In the PCR, 60 Vbeta and 13 Jbeta primers were used. Here immunoSEQ multiplex PCR was the method, and the copy in TCRdb shows in-frame clones only, minus some. This table holds 110,000 to 150,000 clones, around 81% found once. This clone was counted only a few times. The antigen remains undetermined. Regarding the study as a whole: Analyses of presence/absence relied on an assumption of roughly uniform sequencing depth across donors. Analysis was performed later, and it showed HLA-associated TCR beta chains to be more clonally expanded than equally common others.

The sequenced sample was PBMCs. The receptor was isolated from a male donor in good health and CMV-seronegative. The V and J genes are TRBV5-4 and TRBJ2-7; the match to TRBD2 covers 13 bases. This chain's CDR3 is CASSLGGLAGTEQYF. In nucleotides, the CDR3 is TGTGCCAGCAGCTTGGGGGGACTAGCGGGGACAGAGCAGTACTTC.